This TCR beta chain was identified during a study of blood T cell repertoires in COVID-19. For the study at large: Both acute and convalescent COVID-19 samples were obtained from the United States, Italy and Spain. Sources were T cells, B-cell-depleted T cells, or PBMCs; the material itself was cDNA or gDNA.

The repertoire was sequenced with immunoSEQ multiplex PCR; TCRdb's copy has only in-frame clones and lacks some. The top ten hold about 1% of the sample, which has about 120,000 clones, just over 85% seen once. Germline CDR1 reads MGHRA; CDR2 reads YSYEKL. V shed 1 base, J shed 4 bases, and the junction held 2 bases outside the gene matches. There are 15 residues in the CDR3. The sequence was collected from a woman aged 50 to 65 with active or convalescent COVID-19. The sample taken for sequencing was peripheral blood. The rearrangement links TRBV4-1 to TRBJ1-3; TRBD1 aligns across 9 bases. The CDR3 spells CASSQVGQGGNTIYF. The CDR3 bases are TGCGCCAGCAGCCAAGTAGGACAGGGGGGAAACACCATATATTTT.